The 15 T cell receptor beta chains reported below all come from one sample, sequenced in a study of T cells after yellow fever vaccination. TCRdb analysed the 5' RACE reads with MiXCR anew, one entry per CDR3 protein. The sample contains 200,000 to 300,000 distinct CDR3 sequences, over 10% of which appear only once. The material sequenced was CD4+ T cells sorted from PBMCs, taken 45 days after the yellow fever booster vaccination. Source of these receptors: a man younger than 40 who received the YFV17D yellow fever vaccine.

The genes are TRBV7-2 and TRBJ2-1; D gene ambiguous. This CDR3 comprises 16 residues. Between the trimmed V and J ends, which lost 6 bases and 0 bases, there was a span of 15 bases. In germline, CDR1 is SGHTA, CDR2 FQGNSA. The CDR3 coding sequence is TGTGCCAGCAGTTTCGGACCGACGAGCTCCTACAATGAGCAGTTCTTC. Amino acids: CASSFGPTSSYNEQFF.

This clonotype was detected ten times or more. This chain connects TRBV2 to TRBJ2-1; 9 positions match TRBD2. The V gene's germline CDR1 is SNHLY and CDR2 FYNNEI. The trim removed 3 bases at V and 6 bases at J, leaving 3 bases unmatched. The CDR3 is 14 amino acids. CDR3 sequence: CASSELAGANEQFF. The CDR3 bases are TGTGCCAGCAGTGAGTTAGCGGGGGCCAATGAGCAGTTCTTC.

The J gene is TRBJ2-5, the V gene TRBV7-2; 12 bases agree with TRBD2. The V gene's germline CDR1 is SGHTA and CDR2 FQGNSA. Losses at the gene ends were 5 bases for V and 5 bases for J; bases not matched to a gene: 6. CDR3 length: 15 residues. The CDR3: CASSSLAGGPETQYF. CDR3 DNA: TGTGCCAGCAGCAGCCTAGCGGGAGGGCCGGAGACCCAGTACTTC.

V gene TRBV6-1 combines with J gene TRBJ1-1; tentatively, D is TRBD1 (5 bases). The CDR3 consists of 14 residues. CDR1 and CDR2 from the germline V gene are MNHNS and SASEGT. Between the trimmed V and J ends, which lost 6 bases and 4 bases, there was a span of 15 bases. The CDR3 region has the DNA TGTGCCAGCAGCCTCCAAGGGGAGGCCACTGAAGCTTTCTTT. Amino acid sequence: CASSLQGEATEAFF.

There are a few counts of this clonotype. The chain couples TRBV24-1 to TRBJ2-5; 8 bases are shared with TRBD1. After removal of 2 bases from V and 4 bases from J, the junction contained 11 bases not matched to a gene. CDR1 and CDR2 from the germline V gene are KGHDR and SFDVKD. CDR3 length equals 17 residues. CDR3 bases: TGTGCCACCAGTGATTCCCCGGGTGGACAGGGAGGAGAGACCCAGTACTTC. Its protein product is CATSDSPGGQGGETQYF.

The genes are TRBV11-2 and TRBJ2-1; 10 nucleotides agree with TRBD2. The CDR3 totals 16 residues. V trimming: 6 bases; J trimming: 2 bases; junction bases outside the gene matches: 7. Germline CDR1 reads SGHAT; CDR2 reads FQNNGV. The CDR3 sequence: CASRSNLAGAYNEQFF. CDR3 bases: TGTGCCAGCAGATCCAACCTAGCGGGAGCCTACAATGAGCAGTTCTTC.

The chain uses TRBV9 and TRBJ2-5, with 8 nucleotides matching TRBD1. Trimming at V came to 2 bases and at J to 4 bases, leaving 7 bases not matched to a gene. Germline V lookup: CDR1 SGDLS, CDR2 YYNGEE. This CDR3 is built from 15 residues. The DNA of the CDR3 is TGTGCCAGCAGCGTGCGGACAGGGAAAGGAGAGACCCAGTACTTC. Residues: CASSVRTGKGETQYF.

DNA of the CDR3: TGTGCCAGCAGCCCGCTAGAAGTGAGGGAGCAGTACTTC. Its protein product is CASSPLEVREQYF. The V call is TRBV3-1, the J call TRBJ2-7; no reliable D call. Trimming took 4 bases from V and 7 from J, leaving 14 bases between them. Germline V lookup: CDR1 LGHDT, CDR2 YNNKEL (reference sequence). The CDR3 length is 13 residues.

The J gene is TRBJ1-4, the V gene TRBV7-8; D may be TRBD1 (6 bases). Germline V gives CDR1 SGHVS, CDR2 FQNEAQ. This CDR3 region has 16 residues. V dropped 4 bases and J dropped 8 bases, with 20 bases sitting between them. CDR3 coding DNA: TGTGCCAGCAGCTCGGCGCCGGGACAAGGGAGGGAAAAACTGTTTTTT. It translates to CASSSAPGQGREKLFF.

The table lists this clonotype with a few counts. The rearrangement joins TRBV5-1 to TRBJ2-7; possibly TRBD1 for D (6 bases). With 6 bases removed from V and 3 bases from J, the gap between germline ends came to 13 bases. CDR1 and CDR2 from the germline V gene are SGHRS and YFSETQ. The CDR3 covers 13 residues. For the CDR3, the DNA is TGCGCCAGCAAGTGGGGCAGGGGCTACGAGCAGTACTTC. Amino acids: CASKWGRGYEQYF.

This clonotype appeared a few times. The chain couples TRBV5-1 to TRBJ2-1; no clear D gene. The CDR3 is 12 residues long. Trimming left V 1 base short and J 10 bases short, with 9 bases between. Germline V gene data show CDR1 as SGHRS and CDR2 as YFSETQ. The CDR3 here is CASSLQDPEQFF. CDR3 in DNA: TGCGCCAGCAGCTTGCAAGATCCCGAGCAGTTCTTC.

In the case of this clonotype: One end of the junction does not line up with germline, which may come from a read error. The chain couples TRBV7-7 to TRBJ2-5, with 7 bases aligning to TRBD1. The CDR3 spans 15 residues. Per the germline V gene, CDR1 is SSHAT and CDR2 is FNYEAQ (reference sequence). In DNA form, the CDR3 reads TGTGCTAGCAGCTCAGGACAGGCGCTGGGAGAGACCCAGTACTTC. This codes for CASSSGQALGETQYF.

This sequence joins TRBV15 and TRBJ2-7, with D possibly TRBD1 on 5 matching bases. V was trimmed by 0 bases and J by 5 bases, leaving 11 bases between them. From germline, CDR1 is LNHNV and CDR2 YYDKDF (reference sequence). This CDR3 has 14 amino acids. CDR3 coding DNA: TGTGCCACCAGCAGAGAGGTAGGGGCGAACGAGCAGTACTTC. Amino acid sequence: CATSREVGANEQYF.

The chain uses TRBV5-1 and TRBJ2-3, with D possibly being TRBD1 (5 bases). V dropped 2 bases and J dropped 3 bases, with 13 bases sitting between them. The CDR3 is 15 residues long. The germline V gene encodes CDR1 SGHRS and CDR2 YFSETQ. CDR3 in amino acids: CASSLRAQGTDTQYF. The DNA of the CDR3 is TGCGCCAGCAGCTTAAGGGCTCAGGGAACAGATACGCAGTATTTT.

This clonotype was observed a few times. The chain combines TRBV20-1 with TRBJ1-1; D is uncertain. This CDR3 has 11 residues. Germline CDR1 is DFQATT and CDR2 is SNEGSKA (reference sequence). Trimming cost V 5 bases and J 4 bases, with 8 bases left between them. The CDR3 sequence: CSAGSPTEAFF. Here the CDR3 DNA reads TGCAGTGCTGGGTCTCCCACTGAAGCTTTCTTT.